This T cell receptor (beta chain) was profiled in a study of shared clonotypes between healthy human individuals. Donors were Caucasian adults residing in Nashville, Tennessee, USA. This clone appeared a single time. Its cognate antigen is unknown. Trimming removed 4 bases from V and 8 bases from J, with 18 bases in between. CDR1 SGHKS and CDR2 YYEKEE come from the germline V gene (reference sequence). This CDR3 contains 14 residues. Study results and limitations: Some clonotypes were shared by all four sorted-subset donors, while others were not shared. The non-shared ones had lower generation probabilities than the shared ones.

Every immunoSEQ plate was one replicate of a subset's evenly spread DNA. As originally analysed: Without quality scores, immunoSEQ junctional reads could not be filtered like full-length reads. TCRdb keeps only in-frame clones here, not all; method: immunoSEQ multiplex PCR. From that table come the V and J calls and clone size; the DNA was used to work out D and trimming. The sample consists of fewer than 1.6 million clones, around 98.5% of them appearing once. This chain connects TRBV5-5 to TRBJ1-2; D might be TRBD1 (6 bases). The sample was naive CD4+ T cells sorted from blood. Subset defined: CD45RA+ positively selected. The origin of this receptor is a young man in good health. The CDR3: CASSPDGGSRGYTF. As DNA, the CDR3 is TGTGCCAGCAGCCCCGATGGGGGCTCTCGCGGCTACACCTTC.